Below, 25 T cell receptor beta chains from the same sample are listed, as sequenced in a study of PD-L1 blockade in urothelial cancer. Assay used: immunoSEQ multiplex PCR; TCRdb lists only in-frame clones, some missing. Among roughly 43,000 clones listed, around 84% were seen once. Time point in this sample: pretreatment peripheral blood. This specimen consisted of PBMCs, obtained around atezolizumab (anti-PD-L1) treatment. Receptors originate from a man between 60 and 75 years old with urothelial cancer.

This clone has a handful of counts. The rearrangement links TRBV25-1 to TRBJ1-1; tentative D call: TRBD1 (5 bases). CDR1 is MGHDK and CDR2 is SYGVNS in the germline V gene. Trimming left V 2 bases short and J 4 bases short, with 8 bases between. The CDR3 has 13 amino acids. The CDR3 region has the DNA TGTGCCAGCAGTGAAGTAGACAGCACTGAAGCTTTCTTT. Its protein is CASSEVDSTEAFF.

The V and J genes are TRBV19 and TRBJ2-2; 8 nucleotides line up with TRBD1. The CDR3 sequence is 14 residues long. The germline CDR1 and CDR2 sequences are LNHDA and SQIVND (reference sequence). V shed 10 bases, J shed 2 bases, and the junction held 6 bases outside the gene matches. This chain's CDR3 is CAIRDRRNTGELFF. As DNA, the CDR3 is TGTGCCATCCGGGACAGGAGAAACACCGGGGAGCTGTTTTTT.

The rearrangement joins TRBV28 to TRBJ1-1; TRBD1 is a possible D gene (6 bases). Between the trimmed V and J ends, which lost 3 bases and 0 bases, there was a span of 14 bases. Germline CDR1 reads MDHEN; CDR2 reads SYDVKM. The CDR3 has 16 residues. The CDR3 sequence: CASSFWGGRLNTEAFF. As DNA, the CDR3 is TGTGCCAGCAGTTTTTGGGGGGGGCGGCTGAACACTGAAGCTTTCTTT.

The V call is TRBV10-3, the J call TRBJ2-7; D may be TRBD1 (5 bases). V was cut by 8 bases and J by 0 bases, with 11 bases left in between. CDR3 length equals 13 residues. The V gene's germline CDR1 is ENHRY and CDR2 SYGVKD. CDR3 residues: CAIQQESSYEQYF. For the CDR3, the DNA is TGTGCCATCCAACAGGAGAGCTCCTACGAGCAGTACTTC.

The genes are TRBV10-3 and TRBJ2-3; TRBD2 aligns across 7 bases. The CDR3 is made up of 16 amino acids. Germline assignment: CDR1 ENHRY and CDR2 SYGVKD. The V segment lost 6 bases and the J segment 0 bases; nucleotides outside the gene matches: 9. CDR3 protein: CAIRGSSGLSTDTQYF. CDR3 coding DNA: TGTGCCATCAGAGGCTCTAGCGGCCTCAGCACAGATACGCAGTATTTT.

The V and J genes are TRBV6-1 and TRBJ1-5, with 9 bases fitting TRBD1. CDR1 and CDR2 (germline): MNHNS, SASEGT. The CDR3 runs to 14 residues. Trimming cost V 4 bases and J 6 bases; bases outside gene matches: 4. The CDR3 sequence: CASSGDRGSQPQHF. CDR3 bases: TGTGCCAGCAGTGGAGACAGGGGGTCTCAGCCCCAGCATTTT.

This chain links TRBV7-9 with TRBJ2-7, with TRBD2 as a possible D gene (5 bases). V lost 5 bases, J lost 3 bases, and 5 bases lay in between. The CDR3 sequence is 11 residues long. Germline lookup yields CDR1 SEHNR and CDR2 FQNEAQ (reference sequence). For the CDR3, the DNA is TGTGCCAGCAGCCGGGACTACGAGCAGTACTTC. The encoded protein is CASSRDYEQYF.

The chain is built from TRBV28 and TRBJ1-1; no reliable D call. Germline CDR1 is MDHEN and CDR2 is SYDVKM. The CDR3 is 11 residues long. V lost 6 bases, J lost 2 bases, and 4 bases lay in between. In DNA, the CDR3 is TGTGCCAGCAGGACAAACACTGAAGCTTTCTTT. Translation gives CASRTNTEAFF.

J is TRBJ2-5 and V is TRBV27, with a possible D match to TRBD2 (5 bases). From germline, CDR1 is MNHEY and CDR2 SMNVEV (reference sequence). V lost 3 bases, J lost 2 bases, and 13 bases lay in between. The CDR3 covers 15 residues. CDR3 in amino acids: CASSFGGQRQETQYF. CDR3 nucleotides: TGTGCCAGCAGTTTCGGCGGGCAACGACAAGAGACCCAGTACTTC.

The CDR3 is CASSPQDRLLYEQYF. The CDR3 coding sequence is TGTGCCAGCTCACCACAGGACAGGCTGCTCTACGAGCAGTACTTC. The chain employs TRBV18 and TRBJ2-7, with 7 bases fitting TRBD1. The CDR3 runs to 15 residues. CDR1 and CDR2 from the germline V gene are KGHSH and LQKENI. The ends lost 1 base at V and 3 bases at J; junction bases unmatched: 6. Complete variable domain (other parts from reference TRBV18 and TRBJ2-7): NAGVMQNPRHLVRRRGQEARLRCSPMKGHSHVYWYRQLPEEGLKFMVYLQKENIIDESGMPKERFSAEFPKEGPSILRIQQVVRGDSAAYFCASSPQDRLLYEQYFGPGTRLTVT.

This clone was counted between two and nine times. The chain recombines TRBV7-2 with TRBJ2-2; perhaps TRBD1 as D (6 bases). This CDR3 region has 15 residues. Trimming removed 5 bases at V and 7 bases at J, with 17 bases between. Germline V lookup: CDR1 SGHTA, CDR2 FQGNSA. CDR3 coding DNA: TGTGCCAGCAGCAGTCGACAGGTCTACGGCGGGGAGCTGTTTTTT. Translation gives CASSSRQVYGGELFF.

This chain connects TRBV25-1 to TRBJ2-2; 8 nucleotides line up with TRBD1. Germline CDR1 reads MGHDK; CDR2 reads SYGVNS. The V gene end was trimmed by 4 bases and the J gene end by 6 bases; junction bases not matched to a gene: 7. The CDR3 has 15 amino acids. CDR3 in amino acids: CASSGRTGYAGELFF. DNA for the CDR3: TGTGCCAGCAGTGGGCGGACAGGGTACGCCGGGGAGCTGTTTTTT.

The chain links TRBV29-1 to TRBJ2-1; D call uncertain. The germline V and J ends were trimmed by 3 bases and 8 bases, with 14 bases remaining between them. The V gene's germline CDR1 is SQVTM and CDR2 ANQGSEA. This CDR3 is 13 amino acids long. The CDR3 here is CSVDKIHPDEQFF. Here the CDR3 DNA reads TGCAGCGTTGATAAAATCCACCCGGATGAGCAGTTCTTC.

The rearrangement links TRBV4-1 to TRBJ1-2, with TRBD1 identical over 12 bases. This CDR3 comprises 14 residues. Losses at the gene ends were 3 bases for V and 8 bases for J; bases not matched to a gene: 4. Looked up from germline, CDR1 is MGHRA and CDR2 is YSYEKL. CDR3 in amino acids: CASSQGQGARGYTF. CDR3 sequence (DNA): TGCGCCAGCAGCCAGGGACAGGGGGCGAGGGGCTACACCTTC.

The chain carries TRBV2 and TRBJ1-1; D gene uncertain. There are 14 residues in the CDR3. V was clipped by 7 bases and J by 1 base, with 13 bases between them. Germline V gene lookup returns CDR1 SNHLY and CDR2 FYNNEI. CDR3 protein: CASKEAGRNTEAFF. In nucleotides, the CDR3 is TGTGCCAGCAAGGAGGCTGGGAGGAACACTGAAGCTTTCTTT.

This clone was seen only once. V and J are TRBV28 and TRBJ1-4; a possible D gene is TRBD1 (5 bases). Trimming took off 3 bases at V and 3 bases at J, with 8 bases between the two ends. CDR1 and CDR2 (germline): MDHEN, SYDVKM. This CDR3 region has 14 residues. CDR3 region: CASSFRGANEKLFF. The DNA for the CDR3 is TGTGCCAGCAGTTTTAGGGGTGCTAATGAAAAACTGTTTTTT.

This chain links TRBV6-5 with TRBJ1-4; tentative D call: TRBD1 (6 bases). V was shortened by 6 bases and J by 0 bases, with 8 bases between the two germline ends. Germline V gene data show CDR1 as MNHEY and CDR2 as SVGAGI. CDR3 length equals 14 residues. The CDR3 DNA sequence: TGTGCCAGCAGCCGGACAGCAACTAATGAAAAACTGTTTTTT. As protein: CASSRTATNEKLFF.

This rearrangement joins TRBV19 to TRBJ2-2; perhaps TRBD1 as D (6 bases). CDR1 and CDR2 from the germline V gene are LNHDA and SQIVND (reference sequence). Trimming stripped 7 bases from V and 1 base from J, with 10 bases between. The CDR3 is 14 amino acids. This CDR3 is CASTVTGNTGELFF. In nucleotides, the CDR3 is TGTGCCAGTACCGTGACAGGGAACACCGGGGAGCTGTTTTTT.

The chain employs TRBV20-1 and TRBJ1-1; weak D call: TRBD1 (5 bases). The CDR3 covers 11 residues. V was clipped by 5 bases and J by 4 bases, with 8 bases between them. Per germline, CDR1 DFQATT and CDR2 SNEGSKA (reference sequence). The CDR3 DNA reads as TGCAGTGCTGGGACTTTCACTGAAGCTTTCTTT. This codes for CSAGTFTEAFF.

The chain combines TRBV28 with TRBJ2-5, with 8 positions matching TRBD1. The CDR3 extends over 14 amino acids. V lost 2 bases and J lost 8; bases outside the gene matches: 7. Germline-derived CDR1 and CDR2 are MDHEN and SYDVKM. The CDR3 DNA follows: TGTGCCAGCAGTTTAAGTGGACAGGGTAGAACCCAGTACTTC. It yields the protein CASSLSGQGRTQYF. The variable domain in full, with the rest retrieved from reference TRBV28 and TRBJ2-5, is DVKVTQSSRYLVKRTGEKVFLECVQDMDHENMFWYRQDPGLGLRLIYFSYDVKMKEKGDIPEGYSVSREKKERFSLILESASTNQTSMYLCASSLSGQGRTQYFGPGTRLLVL.

The CDR3 reads CASSLTVDRVYEQYF. In DNA form, the CDR3 reads TGTGCCAGCAGTTTAACCGTGGACAGGGTATACGAGCAGTACTTC. This chain links TRBV27 with TRBJ2-7; TRBD1 agrees at 8 bases. Germline V CDR1 and CDR2: MNHEY, SMNVEV (reference sequence). Trimming at V came to 2 bases and at J to 4 bases, leaving 7 bases not matched to a gene. The CDR3 has 15 residues.

The rearrangement uses TRBV10-2 and TRBJ1-5; maybe TRBD1 (6 bases). Germline V lookup: CDR1 WSHSY, CDR2 SAAADI. V lost 6 bases to trimming and J lost 1 base, with 13 bases between them. The CDR3 consists of 15 residues. The CDR3 nucleotides are TGCGCCAGCAGGCCACAGGGCTCGAGCAATCAGCCCCAGCATTTT. Amino acids: CASRPQGSSNQPQHF.

The V call is TRBV5-1, the J call TRBJ2-2, with 9 bases aligning to TRBD1. The ends lost 4 bases at V and 6 bases at J; junction bases unmatched: 4. Germline CDR1 is SGHRS and CDR2 is YFSETQ. This CDR3 is 14 amino acids long. CDR3 residues: CASSDTGGSGELFF. The CDR3 DNA is TGCGCCAGCAGCGATACAGGGGGCTCCGGGGAGCTGTTTTTT.

The DNA for the CDR3 is TGCGCCAGCAGCATAACAGGGGGGCAGGAGACCCAGTACTTC. Amino acid sequence: CASSITGGQETQYF. The rearrangement joins TRBV5-1 to TRBJ2-5; 8 nucleotides agree with TRBD1. The trim removed 4 bases at V and 5 bases at J, leaving 7 bases unmatched. The CDR3 is 14 residues long. The germline V gene has CDR1 SGHRS and CDR2 YFSETQ.

The chain employs TRBV11-3 and TRBJ2-2, with D tentatively TRBD2 (5 bases). The CDR3 totals 13 residues. Looked up from germline, CDR1 is SGHNT and CDR2 is YENEEA. V lost 4 bases and J 4 bases, leaving 7 bases between the germline ends. CDR3 bases: TGTGCCAGCAGCTCCACTAGCACCGGGGAGCTGTTTTTT. It specifies CASSSTSTGELFF.